This paragraph reports one TCR beta chain. Its antigen is still unknown. This sample is part of a study of monozygotic twins with inflammatory bowel disease (dated by TCRdb to between 2018 and 2020). For the wider study: The full study comprised 28 monozygotic twin pairs: nine German pairs (four IBD-concordant, five IBD-discordant) and 19 IBD-discordant Danish pairs. The search for disease-associated traits relied mainly on comparing, within discordant pairs, IBD patients with their genetically identical healthy co-twins. Each individual had, on average, about 151 000 unique TCRalpha sequences and 181 000 unique TCRbeta sequences available for analysis. Study-wide conclusions, independent of this receptor: No difference in repertoire similarity was observed between concordant and discordant twins, possibly owing to limited statistical power. No single strong signal or clonotype linked to IBD turned up in the results, so the idea that one exists was not supported. Compared with healthy twins, IBD patients had fewer clonotypes in common with other individuals, a difference most pronounced in patients showing signs of disease activity. Because patients were on differing immunosuppressive treatments, the repertoires may have picked up extra background noise and inter-individual variability. IBD patients had lower TCRbeta repertoire diversity, measured by the inverse Simpson index, than their healthy co-twins. Distinction between different T cell subtypes could not be achieved in the analysis.

The method was 5' RACE. Each TCR library was prepared from about 3,400 ng of total RNA. For each sample, cDNA synthesis with SMARTScribe reverse transcriptase was split into eight separate reactions. During cDNA synthesis, unique molecular identifiers containing a 6-nucleotide sample barcode were introduced by template switching. Amplification of TCRalpha and TCRbeta cDNA involved two nested PCRs of 16 and 9 cycles, and each PCR was followed by bead purification. Before amplification, cDNA was treated with uracil DNA-glycosylase and purified using the QIAquick PCR purification kit. In the second PCR, Illumina TruSeq-compatible adapters and sample-specific barcodes were added. TapeStation and Qubit were used to check library quality and concentration, and around 4.7 ng of each library was pooled. Sequencing of the pooled libraries was done on an Illumina HiSeq2500 single-index Rapid Run using custom sequencing primers and 2 x 100 bp reads. As for the authors' bioinformatics: MiGEC version 1.2.6 was used for UMI-based consensus assembly, which corrected PCR and sequencing errors. MiXCR version 2.1.1 was used to carry out V(D)J alignment, clonotype assembly and CDR3 extraction. Gene usage, clonotype sharing and MAIT/NKT TCR abundance were normalised by analysing the top 1000, 10 000 and 20 000 clonotypes per sample. Diversity was computed as the inverse Simpson index with the vegan R package after downsampling to 27 000 UMIs. Paired Mann-Whitney U tests were applied to discordant twin pairs, and Benjamini-Hochberg correction was used for multiple testing. The reads underwent TCRdb reprocessing, giving one record for each CDR3 protein sequence and no DNA. None of the V and J calls come from the authors' own analysis; TCRdb made them. This specimen's table enumerates 310,000 or so distinct CDR3 sequences. Jointly, the top ten make up 2% to 2.5% of the sample.

The CDR3, cysteine through phenylalanine, is 15 amino acids long. No DNA sequence is on record. CDR1 LGHDT and CDR2 YNNKEL are derived from the germline V gene (reference sequence). A roughly 2.5 ml peripheral blood sample was drawn into PAXgene tubes per donor and stored at -80°C. Without any T cell sorting, total RNA was extracted from whole blood using the PAXgene blood miRNA kit on an automated QIAcube. Peripheral blood from monozygotic twin pairs who were concordant or discordant for inflammatory bowel disease underwent deep TCRalpha and TCRbeta repertoire profiling using unique molecular barcoding. For every twin pair, smoking habits were documented, and each individual was categorised as a current, former or never smoker.

The source of this sequence is a human donor with ulcerative colitis or Crohn's disease, or a healthy co-twin of an affected twin (not recorded which). The receptor chain draws on TRBV3-1 and TRBJ2-7. The sequenced sample consisted of blood. The CDR3 region: CASSQESWTEDEQYF.